The clone carrying this T cell receptor beta chain has a handful of counts. Following extraction, RNA underwent reverse transcription to cDNA, which served as the sequencing template. TCRdb's table, derived via immunoSEQ multiplex PCR, lists solely in-frame clones and lacks some. The table lists around 250,000 clones, under 80% of them singletons, with around 1.2% in the top ten. This sample was included in a study of CD8+ T cells in alopecia areata. V was cut by 1 base and J by 6 bases, with 12 bases left in between. Germline CDR1 reads ENHRY; CDR2 reads SYGVKD. This CDR3 has 14 residues. This TCR was sampled from a human donor with alopecia areata. The chain couples TRBV10-3 to TRBJ1-2; possible D gene TRBD1, 5 bases. Sequenced material: CD4+ T cells sorted from blood, taken at week 0. CDR3 protein: CAISEFQGFDGYTF. The CDR3, as DNA: TGTGCCATCAGTGAGTTTCAGGGCTTTGATGGCTACACCTTC.